Listed below are T cell receptor beta chains from one sample, sequenced in a study. In TCRdb, the 5' RACE reads were re-called with MiXCR into one record per CDR3 protein. The sample has about 40,000 distinct CDR3 sequences, approximately 22% seen once; the top ten hold just over 4%. Sequencing was done on a sample of Tregs sorted from blood. Receptors were obtained from a female donor with breast cancer. The conserved cysteine and the conserved F or W are not part of the CDR3 here.

CDR3 protein: SANFLGQNEQF
J gene: TRBJ2-1
V gene: TRBV20-1

CDR3 protein: ASSLYRRRRETQY
J gene: TRBJ2-5
V gene: TRBV7-9

CDR3 protein: ASSESTSGSYEQF
J gene: TRBJ2-1
V gene: TRBV10-1

CDR3 protein: ASSRETGGSFWNEQF
J gene: TRBJ2-1
V gene: TRBV4-3

CDR3 protein: SARVQDTQY
J gene: TRBJ2-3
V gene: TRBV20-1

CDR3 protein: ASSSGTSEEQY
J gene: TRBJ2-7
V gene: TRBV28

CDR3 protein: ATSRGGTGYGATEAF
J gene: TRBJ1-1
V gene: TRBV15

CDR3 protein: ANRIRDRGHTDTQY
J gene: TRBJ2-3
V gene: TRBV6-2/TRBV6-3

CDR3 protein: ASGQGTNTGELF
J gene: TRBJ2-2
V gene: TRBV5-1

CDR3 protein: ASSLASGRGSYNEQF
J gene: TRBJ2-1
V gene: TRBV4-2

CDR3 protein: ASSLRQSNQPQH
J gene: TRBJ1-5
V gene: TRBV6-5

CDR3 protein: ASSLEPGGAGNQPQH
J gene: TRBJ1-5
V gene: TRBV7-2